This record covers a single TCR beta chain. Antigen specificity is unknown. Profiled with immunoSEQ multiplex PCR; TCRdb holds only in-frame clones, not every one. The sample lists over 25,000 clones; less than 80% were seen once. The V end was cut by 6 bases, the J end by 9 bases, with 16 bases between. The CDR3 is 14 amino acids. CDR1 SGHTS and CDR2 YDEGEE come from the germline V gene. The sample is drawn from a study of PD-1 blockade in classical Hodgkin lymphoma. Overall study context: Administration of nivolumab to patients was at 3 mg/kg intravenously every 2 weeks. Study-level points and caveats: By C4D1, CD4+ diversity increased significantly, especially in complete responders. Whatever underlies the repertoire differences (possibly disease activity or prior therapy) remains undefined.

Relapse after autologous stem cell transplantation occurred in every patient, and brentuximab vedotin exposure varied. The TCR sequence derives from a human donor with classical Hodgkin lymphoma. The specimen comprised peripheral blood mononuclear cells (PBMCs), sampled before the second cycle of nivolumab. The V call is TRBV5-8, the J call TRBJ1-6; a weak D match, TRBD1 (5 bases). The CDR3 region has the DNA TGTGCCAGCATAACCCCGGGAAGGGGTTCACCCCTCCACTTT. Its translation: CASITPGRGSPLHF.